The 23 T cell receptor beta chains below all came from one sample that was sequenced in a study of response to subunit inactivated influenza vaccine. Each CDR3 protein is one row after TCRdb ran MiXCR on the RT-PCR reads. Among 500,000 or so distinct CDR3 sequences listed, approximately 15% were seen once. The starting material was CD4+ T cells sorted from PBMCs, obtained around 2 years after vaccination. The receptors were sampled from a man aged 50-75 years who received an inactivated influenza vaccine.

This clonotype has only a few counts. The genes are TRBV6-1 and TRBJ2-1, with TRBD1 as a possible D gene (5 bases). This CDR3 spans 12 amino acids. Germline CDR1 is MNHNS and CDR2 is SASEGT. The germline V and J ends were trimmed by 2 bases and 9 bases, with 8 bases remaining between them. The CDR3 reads CASSELGVEQFF. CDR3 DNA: TGTGCCAGCAGTGAATTAGGGGTTGAGCAGTTCTTC.

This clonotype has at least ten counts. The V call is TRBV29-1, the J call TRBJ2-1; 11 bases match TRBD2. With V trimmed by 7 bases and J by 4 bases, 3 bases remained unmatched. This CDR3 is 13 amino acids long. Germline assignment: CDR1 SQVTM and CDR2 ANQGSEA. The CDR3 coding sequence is TGCAGCGGCGCTAGCGGGGGGTACAATGAGCAGTTCTTC. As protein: CSGASGGYNEQFF.

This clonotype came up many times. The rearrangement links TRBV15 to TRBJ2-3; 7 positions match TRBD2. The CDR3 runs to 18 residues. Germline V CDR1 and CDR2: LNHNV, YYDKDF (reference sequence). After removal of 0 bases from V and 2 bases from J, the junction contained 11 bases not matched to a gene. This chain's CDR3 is CATSREVLAGSSTDTQYF. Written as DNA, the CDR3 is TGTGCCACCAGCAGAGAGGTCTTAGCGGGCTCCTCCACAGATACGCAGTATTTT.

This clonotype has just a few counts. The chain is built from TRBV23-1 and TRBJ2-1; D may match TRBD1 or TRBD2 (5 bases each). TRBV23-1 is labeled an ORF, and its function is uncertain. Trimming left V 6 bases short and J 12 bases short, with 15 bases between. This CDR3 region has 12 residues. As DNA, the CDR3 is TGCGCCAGCAGATCCCGGGACGTCGGGCAGTTCTTC. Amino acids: CASRSRDVGQFF.

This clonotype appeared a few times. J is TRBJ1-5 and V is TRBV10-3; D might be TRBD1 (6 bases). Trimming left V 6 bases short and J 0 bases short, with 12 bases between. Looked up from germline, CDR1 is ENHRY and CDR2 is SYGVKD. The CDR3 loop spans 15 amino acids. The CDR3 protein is CAIRDSGASNQPQHF. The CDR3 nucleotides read TGTGCCATCAGAGATTCGGGGGCTAGCAATCAGCCCCAGCATTTT.

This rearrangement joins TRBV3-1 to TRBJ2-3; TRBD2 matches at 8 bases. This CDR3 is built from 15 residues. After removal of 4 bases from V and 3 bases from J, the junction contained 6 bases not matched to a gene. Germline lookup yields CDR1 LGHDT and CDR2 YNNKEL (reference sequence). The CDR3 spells CASSRLGLATDTQYF. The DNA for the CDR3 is TGTGCCAGCAGCCGTCTCGGACTAGCAACAGATACGCAGTATTTT.

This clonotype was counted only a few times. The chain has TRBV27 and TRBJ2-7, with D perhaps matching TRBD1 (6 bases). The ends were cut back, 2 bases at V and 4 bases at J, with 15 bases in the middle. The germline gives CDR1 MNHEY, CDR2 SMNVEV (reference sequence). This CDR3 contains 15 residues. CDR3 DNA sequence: TGTGCCAGCAGTTTAAGTATGGGGGCCCAATACGAGCAGTACTTC. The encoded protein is CASSLSMGAQYEQYF.

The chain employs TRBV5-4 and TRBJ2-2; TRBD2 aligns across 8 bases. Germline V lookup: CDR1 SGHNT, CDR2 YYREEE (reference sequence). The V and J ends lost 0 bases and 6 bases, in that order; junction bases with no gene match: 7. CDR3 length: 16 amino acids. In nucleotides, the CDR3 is TGTGCCAGCAGCTTGGATCCGGGAGGGTTATCCGGGGAGCTGTTTTTT. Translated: CASSLDPGGLSGELFF. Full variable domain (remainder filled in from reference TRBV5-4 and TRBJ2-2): ETGVTQSPTHLIKTRGQQVTLRCSSQSGHNTVSWYQQALGQGPQFIFQYYREEENGRGNFPPRFSGLQFPNYSSELNVNALELDDSALYLCASSLDPGGLSGELFFGEGSRLTVL.

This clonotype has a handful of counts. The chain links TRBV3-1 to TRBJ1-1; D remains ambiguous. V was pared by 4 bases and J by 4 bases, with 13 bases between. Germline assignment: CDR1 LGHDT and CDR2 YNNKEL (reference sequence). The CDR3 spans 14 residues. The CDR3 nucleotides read TGTGCCAGCAGCCCCTCTTGGTTGGGCACTGAAGCTTTCTTT. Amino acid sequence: CASSPSWLGTEAFF.

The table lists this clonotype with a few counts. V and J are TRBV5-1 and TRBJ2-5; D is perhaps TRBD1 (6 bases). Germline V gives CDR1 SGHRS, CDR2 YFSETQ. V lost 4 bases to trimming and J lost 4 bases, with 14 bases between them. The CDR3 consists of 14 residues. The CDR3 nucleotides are TGCGCCAGCAGCACGGGACATAATACAGAGACCCAGTACTTC. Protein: CASSTGHNTETQYF.

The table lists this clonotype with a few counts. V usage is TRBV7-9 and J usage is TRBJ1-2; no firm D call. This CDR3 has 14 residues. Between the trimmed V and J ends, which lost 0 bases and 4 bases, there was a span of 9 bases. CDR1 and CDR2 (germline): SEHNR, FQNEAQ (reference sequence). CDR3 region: CASSLAGRSYGYTF. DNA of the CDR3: TGTGCCAGCAGCTTAGCCGGCAGATCCTATGGCTACACCTTC.

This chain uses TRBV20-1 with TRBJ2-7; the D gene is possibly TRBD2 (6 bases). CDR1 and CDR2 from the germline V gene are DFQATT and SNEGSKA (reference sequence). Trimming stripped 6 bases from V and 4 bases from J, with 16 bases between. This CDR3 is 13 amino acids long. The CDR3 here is CSATEGPVYEQYF. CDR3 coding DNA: TGCAGTGCCACGGAGGGCCCTGTGTACGAGCAGTACTTC.

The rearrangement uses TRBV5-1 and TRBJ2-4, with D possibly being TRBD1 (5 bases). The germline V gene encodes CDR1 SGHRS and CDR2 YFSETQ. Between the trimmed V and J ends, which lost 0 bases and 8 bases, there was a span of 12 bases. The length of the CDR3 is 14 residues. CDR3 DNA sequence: TGCGCCAGCAGCTTGGGCAGGGTACTTGACATTCAGTACTTC. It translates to CASSLGRVLDIQYF.

CDR3 DNA sequence: TGTGCCAGCAGCTCCCCTAGCGGGGTTAACTACGAGCAGTACTTC. Translating gives CASSSPSGVNYEQYF. The chain joins TRBV5-6 to TRBJ2-7; 9 bases are shared with TRBD2. J was trimmed by 3 bases and V by 3 bases; bases with no gene match: 7. Germline values: CDR1 SGHDT, CDR2 YYEEEE. The CDR3 totals 15 residues.

CDR3 nucleotides: TGTGCCAGCTCACCACGACAGGGCATAAATGAGCAGTTCTTC. Protein product: CASSPRQGINEQFF. This chain connects TRBV18 to TRBJ2-1, with 7 bases aligning to TRBD1. Germline V lookup: CDR1 KGHSH, CDR2 LQKENI. The CDR3 totals 14 residues. Trimming at V came to 1 base and at J to 7 bases, leaving 4 bases not matched to a gene.

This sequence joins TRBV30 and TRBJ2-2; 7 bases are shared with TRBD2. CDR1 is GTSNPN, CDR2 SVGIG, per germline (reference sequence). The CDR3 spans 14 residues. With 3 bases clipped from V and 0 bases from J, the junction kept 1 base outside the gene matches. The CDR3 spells CAWRGGANTGELFF. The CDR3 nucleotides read TGTGCCTGGAGGGGGGGGGCGAACACCGGGGAGCTGTTTTTT.

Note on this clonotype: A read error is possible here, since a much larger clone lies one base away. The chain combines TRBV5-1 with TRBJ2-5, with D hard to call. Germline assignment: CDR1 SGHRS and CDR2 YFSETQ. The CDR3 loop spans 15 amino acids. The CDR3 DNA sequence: TGCGCCACCAGCGAGAATCCGTGGGTCCAAGAGACCCAGTACTTC. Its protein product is CATSENPWVQETQYF.

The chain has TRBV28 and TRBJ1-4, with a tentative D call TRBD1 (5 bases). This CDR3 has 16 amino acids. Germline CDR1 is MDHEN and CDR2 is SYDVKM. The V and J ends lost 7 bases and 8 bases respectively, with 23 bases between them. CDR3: CASTPRQGTGEEKLFF. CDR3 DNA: TGTGCCAGCACTCCGCGCCAGGGAACGGGGGAGGAAAAACTGTTTTTT.

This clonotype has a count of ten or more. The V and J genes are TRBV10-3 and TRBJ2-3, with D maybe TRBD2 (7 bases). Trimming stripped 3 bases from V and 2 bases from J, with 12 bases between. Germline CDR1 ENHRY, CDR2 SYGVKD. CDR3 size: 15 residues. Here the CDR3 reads CAISDGGPNTDTQYF. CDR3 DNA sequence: TGTGCCATCAGTGACGGGGGGCCTAACACAGATACGCAGTATTTT.

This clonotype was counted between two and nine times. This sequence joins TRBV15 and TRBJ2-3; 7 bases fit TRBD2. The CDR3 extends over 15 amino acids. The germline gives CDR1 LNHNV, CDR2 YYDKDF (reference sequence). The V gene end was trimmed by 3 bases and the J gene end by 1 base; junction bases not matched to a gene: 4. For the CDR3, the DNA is TGTGCCACCAGCAGCGGCGGGGGAGGCACAGATACGCAGTATTTT. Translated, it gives CATSSGGGGTDTQYF.

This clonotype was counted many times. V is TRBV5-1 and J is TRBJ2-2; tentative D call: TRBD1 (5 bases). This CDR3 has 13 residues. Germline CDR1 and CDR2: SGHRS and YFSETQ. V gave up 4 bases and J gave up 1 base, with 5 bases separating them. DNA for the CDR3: TGCGCCAGCAGCGGACAGAACACCGGGGAGCTGTTTTTT. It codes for CASSGQNTGELFF.

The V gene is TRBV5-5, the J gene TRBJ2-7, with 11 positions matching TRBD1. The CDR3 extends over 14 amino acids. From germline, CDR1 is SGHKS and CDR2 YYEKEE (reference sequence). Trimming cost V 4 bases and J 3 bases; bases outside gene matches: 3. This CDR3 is CASSVGTGGYEQYF. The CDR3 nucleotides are TGTGCCAGCAGCGTGGGGACAGGGGGCTACGAGCAGTACTTC. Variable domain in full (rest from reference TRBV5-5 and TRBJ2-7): DAGVTQSPTHLIKTRGQQVTLRCSPISGHKSVSWYQQVLGQGPQFIFQYYEKEERGRGNFPDRFSARQFPNYSSELNVNALLLGDSALYLCASSVGTGGYEQYFGPGTRLTVT.

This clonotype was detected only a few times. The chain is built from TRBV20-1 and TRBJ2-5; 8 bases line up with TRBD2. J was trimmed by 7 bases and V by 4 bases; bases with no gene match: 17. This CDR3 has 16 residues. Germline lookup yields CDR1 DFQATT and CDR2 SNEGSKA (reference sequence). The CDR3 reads CSAKAFGGRTGGTQYF. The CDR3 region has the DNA TGCAGTGCTAAGGCCTTCGGCGGGAGGACCGGGGGGACCCAGTACTTC.